One T cell receptor beta chain is described in this entry. Its antigen is not known. The PCR employed 60 Vbeta primers together with 13 Jbeta primers. Produced via immunoSEQ multiplex PCR; TCRdb's table is partial and in-frame only. Of 200,000 or so clones detected, 84% appear once; the ten largest clones hold 0.26%. The CDR3 sequence is 13 residues long. Germline CDR1 is MNHEY and CDR2 is SMNVEV (reference sequence). Trimming pared 6 bases from V and 0 bases from J, leaving 7 bases between. This specimen belongs to a study of cytomegalovirus exposure and HLA in healthy donors. Study results and caveats: V- and J-gene trimming of TCR beta was linked (in a later analysis) to a missense DCLRE1C variant.

The source material was PBMCs. This chain links TRBV27 with TRBJ2-3; D is unclear. This TCR was sampled from a boy younger than 18 in good health and CMV-seronegative. CDR3: CASSPQSTDTQYF. The CDR3 DNA reads TGTGCCAGCAGCCCACAAAGCACAGATACGCAGTATTTT.